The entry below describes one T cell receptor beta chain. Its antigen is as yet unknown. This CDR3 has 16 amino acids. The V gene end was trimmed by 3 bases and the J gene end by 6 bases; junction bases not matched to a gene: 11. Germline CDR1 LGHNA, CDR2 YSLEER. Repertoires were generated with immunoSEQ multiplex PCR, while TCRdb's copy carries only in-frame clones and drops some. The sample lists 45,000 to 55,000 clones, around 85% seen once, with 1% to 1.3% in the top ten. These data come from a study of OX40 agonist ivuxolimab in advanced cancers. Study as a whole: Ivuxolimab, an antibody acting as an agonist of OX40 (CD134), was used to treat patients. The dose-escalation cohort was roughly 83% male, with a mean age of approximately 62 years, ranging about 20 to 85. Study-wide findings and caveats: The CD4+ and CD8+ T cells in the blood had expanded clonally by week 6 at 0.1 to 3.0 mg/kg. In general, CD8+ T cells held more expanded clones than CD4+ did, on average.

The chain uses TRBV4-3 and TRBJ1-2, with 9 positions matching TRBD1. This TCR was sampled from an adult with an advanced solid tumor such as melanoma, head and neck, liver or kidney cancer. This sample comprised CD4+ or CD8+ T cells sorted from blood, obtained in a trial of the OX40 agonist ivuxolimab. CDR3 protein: CASSQPLTGGDNGYTF. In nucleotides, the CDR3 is TGCGCCAGCAGCCAGCCCCTTACAGGGGGCGATAATGGCTACACCTTC.